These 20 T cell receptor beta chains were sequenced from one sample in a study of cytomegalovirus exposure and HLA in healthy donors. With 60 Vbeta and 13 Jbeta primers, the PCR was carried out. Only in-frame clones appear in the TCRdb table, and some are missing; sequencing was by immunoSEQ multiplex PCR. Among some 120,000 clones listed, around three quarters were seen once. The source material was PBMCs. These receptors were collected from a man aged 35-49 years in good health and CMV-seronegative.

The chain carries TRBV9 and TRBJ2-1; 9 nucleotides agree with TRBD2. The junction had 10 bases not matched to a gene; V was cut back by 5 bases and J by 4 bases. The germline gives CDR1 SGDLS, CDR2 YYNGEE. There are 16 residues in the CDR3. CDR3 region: CASRRGGGAPYNEQFF. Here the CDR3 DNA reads TGTGCCAGCAGACGGGGCGGGGGGGCCCCATACAATGAGCAGTTCTTC.

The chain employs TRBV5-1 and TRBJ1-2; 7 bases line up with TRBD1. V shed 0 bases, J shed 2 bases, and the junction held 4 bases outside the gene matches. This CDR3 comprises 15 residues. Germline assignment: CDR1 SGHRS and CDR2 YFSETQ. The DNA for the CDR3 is TGCGCCAGCAGCTTGGCGGGCAGGGGGAACTATGGCTACACCTTC. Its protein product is CASSLAGRGNYGYTF.

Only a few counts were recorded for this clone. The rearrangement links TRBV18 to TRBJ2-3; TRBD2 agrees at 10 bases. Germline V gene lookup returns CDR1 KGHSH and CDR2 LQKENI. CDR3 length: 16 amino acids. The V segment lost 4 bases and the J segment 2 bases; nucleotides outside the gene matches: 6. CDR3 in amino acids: CASSRRTSGNTDTQYF. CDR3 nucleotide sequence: TGTGCCAGCTCACGTAGGACTAGCGGAAACACAGATACGCAGTATTTT. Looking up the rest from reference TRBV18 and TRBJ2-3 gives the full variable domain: NAGVMQNPRHLVRRRGQEARLRCSPMKGHSHVYWYRQLPEEGLKFMVYLQKENIIDESGMPKERFSAEFPKEGPSILRIQQVVRGDSAAYFCASSRRTSGNTDTQYFGPGTRLTVL.

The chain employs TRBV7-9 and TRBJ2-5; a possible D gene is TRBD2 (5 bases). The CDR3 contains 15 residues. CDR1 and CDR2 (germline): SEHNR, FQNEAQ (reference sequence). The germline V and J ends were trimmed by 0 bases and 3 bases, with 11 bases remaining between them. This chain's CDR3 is CASSLAPGGEETQYF. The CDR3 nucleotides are TGTGCCAGCAGCTTAGCGCCTGGAGGAGAAGAGACCCAGTACTTC.

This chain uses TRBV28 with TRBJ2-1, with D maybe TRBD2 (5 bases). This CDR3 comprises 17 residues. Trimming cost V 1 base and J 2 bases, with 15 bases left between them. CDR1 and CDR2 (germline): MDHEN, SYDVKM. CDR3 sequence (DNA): TGTGCCAGCAGTTTATTCCAGCGCGGGCGCCCCTACAATGAGCAGTTCTTC. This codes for CASSLFQRGRPYNEQFF.

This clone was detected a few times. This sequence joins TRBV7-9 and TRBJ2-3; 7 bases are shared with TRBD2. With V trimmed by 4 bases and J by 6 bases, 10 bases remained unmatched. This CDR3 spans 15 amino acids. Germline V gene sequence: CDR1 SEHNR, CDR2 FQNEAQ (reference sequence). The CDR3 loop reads CASSSSSGLLDTQYF. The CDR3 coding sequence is TGTGCCAGCAGCTCCTCTAGCGGCCTGTTGGATACGCAGTATTTT.

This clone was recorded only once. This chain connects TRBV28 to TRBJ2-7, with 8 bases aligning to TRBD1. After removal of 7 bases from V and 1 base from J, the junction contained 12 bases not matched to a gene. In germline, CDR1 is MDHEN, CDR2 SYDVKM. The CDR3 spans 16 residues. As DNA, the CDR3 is TGTGCCAGCAAAAGACTCGGACAGGGTTCTTCCTACGAGCAGTACTTC. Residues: CASKRLGQGSSYEQYF. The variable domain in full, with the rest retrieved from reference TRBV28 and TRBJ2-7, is DVKVTQSSRYLVKRTGEKVFLECVQDMDHENMFWYRQDPGLGLRLIYFSYDVKMKEKGDIPEGYSVSREKKERFSLILESASTNQTSMYLCASKRLGQGSSYEQYFGPGTRLTVT.

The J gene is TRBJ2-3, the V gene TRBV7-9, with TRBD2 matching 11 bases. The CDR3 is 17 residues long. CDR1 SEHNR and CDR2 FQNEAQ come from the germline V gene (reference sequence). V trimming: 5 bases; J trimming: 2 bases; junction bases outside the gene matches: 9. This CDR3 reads CASSPRSGGALTDTQYF. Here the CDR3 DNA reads TGTGCCAGCAGCCCCCGTAGCGGGGGGGCCCTCACAGATACGCAGTATTTT.

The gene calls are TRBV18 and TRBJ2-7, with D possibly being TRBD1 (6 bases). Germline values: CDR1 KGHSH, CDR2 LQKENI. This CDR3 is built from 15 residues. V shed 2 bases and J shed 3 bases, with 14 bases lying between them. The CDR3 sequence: CASSPSQGFFYEQYF. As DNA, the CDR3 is TGTGCCAGCTCACCATCTCAGGGGTTCTTCTACGAGCAGTACTTC.

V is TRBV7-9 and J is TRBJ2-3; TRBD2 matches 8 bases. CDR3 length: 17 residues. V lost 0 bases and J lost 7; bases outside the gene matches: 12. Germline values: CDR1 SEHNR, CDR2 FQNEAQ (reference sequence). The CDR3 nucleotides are TGTGCCAGCAGCTTAGCGAGGGGACTAGGAAGGATGAATACGCAGTATTTT. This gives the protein CASSLARGLGRMNTQYF.

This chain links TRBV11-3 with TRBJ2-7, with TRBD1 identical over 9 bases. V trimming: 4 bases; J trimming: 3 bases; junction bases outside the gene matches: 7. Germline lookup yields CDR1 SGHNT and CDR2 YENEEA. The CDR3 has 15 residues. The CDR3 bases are TGTGCCAGCAGCTCGTGGACAGGGGACGGCTACGAGCAGTACTTC. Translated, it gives CASSSWTGDGYEQYF.

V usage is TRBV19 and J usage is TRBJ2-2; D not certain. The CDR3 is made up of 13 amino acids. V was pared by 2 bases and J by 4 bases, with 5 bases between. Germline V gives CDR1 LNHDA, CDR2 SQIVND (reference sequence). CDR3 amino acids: CASSISITGELFF. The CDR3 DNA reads TGTGCCAGTAGTATATCCATCACCGGGGAGCTGTTTTTT.

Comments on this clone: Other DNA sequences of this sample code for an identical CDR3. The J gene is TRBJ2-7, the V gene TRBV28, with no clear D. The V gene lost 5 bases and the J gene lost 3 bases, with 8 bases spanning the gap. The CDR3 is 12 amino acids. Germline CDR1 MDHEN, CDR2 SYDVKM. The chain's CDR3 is CASSPLGYEQYF. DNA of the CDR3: TGTGCCAGCAGTCCTCTAGGCTACGAGCAGTACTTC.

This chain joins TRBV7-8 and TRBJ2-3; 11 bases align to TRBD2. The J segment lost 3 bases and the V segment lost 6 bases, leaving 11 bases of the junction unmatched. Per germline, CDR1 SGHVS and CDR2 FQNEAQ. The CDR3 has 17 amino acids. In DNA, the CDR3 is TGTGCCAGCAGACTAGCGGGGGTAGCGGGCAATACAGATACGCAGTATTTT. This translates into CASRLAGVAGNTDTQYF.

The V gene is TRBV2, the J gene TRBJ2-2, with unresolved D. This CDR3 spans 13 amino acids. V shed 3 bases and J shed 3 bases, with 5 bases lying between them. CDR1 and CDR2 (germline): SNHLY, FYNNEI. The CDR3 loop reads CASSDQYTGELFF. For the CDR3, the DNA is TGTGCCAGCAGTGACCAGTACACCGGGGAGCTGTTTTTT.

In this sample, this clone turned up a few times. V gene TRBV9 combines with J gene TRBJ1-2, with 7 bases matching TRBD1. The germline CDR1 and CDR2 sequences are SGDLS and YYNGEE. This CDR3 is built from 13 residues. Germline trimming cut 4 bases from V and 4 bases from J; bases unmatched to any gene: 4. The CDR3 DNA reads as TGTGCCAGCAGCCCTACAGGGGTCTATGGCTACACCTTC. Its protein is CASSPTGVYGYTF.

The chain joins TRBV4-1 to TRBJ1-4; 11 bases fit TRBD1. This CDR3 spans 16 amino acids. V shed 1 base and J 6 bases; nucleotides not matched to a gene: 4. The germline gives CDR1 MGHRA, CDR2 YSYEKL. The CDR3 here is CASSQGTGGEYEKLFF. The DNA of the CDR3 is TGCGCCAGCAGCCAAGGGACAGGGGGCGAGTATGAAAAACTGTTTTTT.

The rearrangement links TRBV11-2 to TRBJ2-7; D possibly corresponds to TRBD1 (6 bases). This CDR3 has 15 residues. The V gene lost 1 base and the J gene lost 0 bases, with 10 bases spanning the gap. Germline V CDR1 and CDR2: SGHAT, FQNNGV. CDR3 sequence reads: CASSLGPDSSYEQYF. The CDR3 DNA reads TGTGCCAGCAGCTTAGGACCGGACAGCTCCTACGAGCAGTACTTC. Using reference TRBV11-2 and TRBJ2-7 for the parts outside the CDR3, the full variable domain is EAGVAQSPRYKIIEKRQSVAFWCNPISGHATLYWYQQILGQGPKLLIQFQNNGVVDDSQLPKDRFSAERLKGVDSTLKIQPAKLEDSAVYLCASSLGPDSSYEQYFGPGTRLTVT.

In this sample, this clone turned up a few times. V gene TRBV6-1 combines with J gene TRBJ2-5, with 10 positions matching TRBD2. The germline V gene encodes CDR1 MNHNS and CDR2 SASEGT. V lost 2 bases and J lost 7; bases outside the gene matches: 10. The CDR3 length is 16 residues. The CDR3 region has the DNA TGTGCCAGCAGTGAATGGCTAGCGGGGGTGGGCGGGACCCAGTACTTC. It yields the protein CASSEWLAGVGGTQYF.

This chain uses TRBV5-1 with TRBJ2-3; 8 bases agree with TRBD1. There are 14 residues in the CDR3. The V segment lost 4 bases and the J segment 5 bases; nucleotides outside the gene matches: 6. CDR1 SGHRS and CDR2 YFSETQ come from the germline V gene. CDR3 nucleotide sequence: TGCGCCAGCAGCACCGGGACAGGTGGAGATACGCAGTATTTT. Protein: CASSTGTGGDTQYF.